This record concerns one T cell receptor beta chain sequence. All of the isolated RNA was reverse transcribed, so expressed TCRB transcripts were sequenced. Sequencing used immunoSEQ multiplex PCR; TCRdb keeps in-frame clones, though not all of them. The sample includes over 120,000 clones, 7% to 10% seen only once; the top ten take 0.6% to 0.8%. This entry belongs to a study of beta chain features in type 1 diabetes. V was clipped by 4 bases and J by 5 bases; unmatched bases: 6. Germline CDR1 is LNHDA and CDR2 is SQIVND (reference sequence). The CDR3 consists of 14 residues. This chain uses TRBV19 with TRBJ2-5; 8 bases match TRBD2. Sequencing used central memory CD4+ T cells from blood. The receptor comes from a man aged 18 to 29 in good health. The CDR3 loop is CASSTVAGRETQYF. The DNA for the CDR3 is TGTGCCAGTAGTACGGTAGCGGGAAGGGAGACCCAGTACTTC.